The next 8 T cell receptor beta chains were all read from a single sample in a study of blood T cells in healthy people across ages. A second PCR, run for about 6 to 11 cycles, used a sample-barcoded 5' primer plus a J-beta primer mix. TCRdb re-called the 5' RACE reads through MiXCR, storing one row per CDR3 protein. The sample consists of about 1.4 million distinct CDR3 sequences, around 59% of them appearing once. Sequencing was carried out using blood. These receptor sequences come from a man aged 18 to 30 in good health.

The V and J genes are TRBV29-1 and TRBJ1-2; 9 nucleotides match TRBD1. Trimming cost V 7 bases and J 2 bases; bases outside gene matches: 5. The germline gives CDR1 SQVTM, CDR2 ANQGSEA. The CDR3 runs 13 residues. The CDR3 region is CSGGDRENYGYTF. In nucleotides, the CDR3 is TGCAGCGGGGGGGACAGGGAGAACTATGGCTACACCTTC. Using reference TRBV29-1 and TRBJ1-2 for the parts outside the CDR3, the full variable domain is SAVISQKPSRDICQRGTSLTIQCQVDSQVTMMFWYRQQPGQSLTLIATANQGSEATYESGFVIDKFPISRPNLTFSTLTVSNMSPEDSSIYLCSGGDRENYGYTFGSGTRLTVV.

V usage is TRBV25-1 and J usage is TRBJ2-4, with TRBD2 matching 7 bases. The CDR3 totals 13 residues. V was pared by 8 bases and J by 2 bases, with 3 bases of the junction left unmatched. Germline loops: CDR1 MGHDK, CDR2 SYGVNS. The CDR3 nucleotides are TGTGCCAGCCGCGGGGGACCCAAAAACATTCAGTACTTC. Translating gives CASRGGPKNIQYF. Full variable domain (missing parts from reference TRBV25-1 and TRBJ2-4): EADIYQTPRYLVIGTGKKITLECSQTMGHDKMYWYQQDPGMELHLIHYSYGVNSTEKGDLSSESTVSRIRTEHFPLTLESARPSHTSQYLCASRGGPKNIQYFGAGTRLSVL.

The chain has TRBV27 and TRBJ2-7; TRBD2 aligns across 9 bases. Per the germline V gene, CDR1 is MNHEY and CDR2 is SMNVEV (reference sequence). V shed 3 bases, J shed 1 base, and the junction held 13 bases outside the gene matches. This CDR3 has 18 residues. The DNA for the CDR3 is TGTGCCAGCAGTTTTAAGGCGGGGGGGCCGTTACGGTCCTACGAGCAGTACTTC. Translated: CASSFKAGGPLRSYEQYF.

The chain joins TRBV20-1 to TRBJ2-4; D unresolved. The J call is in doubt because the DNA end fits TRBJ2-7 better. CDR1 and CDR2 from the germline V gene are DFQATT and SNEGSKA (reference sequence). The CDR3 is 14 residues long. CDR3 in DNA: TGCAGTGCTAGCGGAACAGCCGAAACCTACGAGCAGTACTTC. Protein product: CSASGTAETYEQYF.

This chain connects TRBV20-1 to TRBJ1-3; D is unresolved. Trimming took off 6 bases at V and 2 bases at J, with 11 bases between the two ends. Germline CDR1 and CDR2: DFQATT and SNEGSKA (reference sequence). There are 13 residues in the CDR3. The CDR3 sequence: CSATGNPGNTIYF. In DNA form, the CDR3 reads TGCAGTGCAACCGGGAACCCTGGAAACACCATATATTTT.

In this sample, this clonotype turned up a few times. The V gene is TRBV20-1, the J gene TRBJ2-1; the D call may be TRBD1 or TRBD2 (5 bases each). This CDR3 spans 12 amino acids. Germline CDR1 reads DFQATT; CDR2 reads SNEGSKA (reference sequence). Trimming took 6 bases from V and 4 from J, leaving 10 bases between them. CDR3 region: CSAAEGYNEQFF. The CDR3 DNA follows: TGCAGTGCCGCTGAGGGGTACAATGAGCAGTTCTTC.

This clonotype has more than one count but fewer than ten. The chain combines TRBV4-1 with TRBJ1-2; D is perhaps TRBD1 (5 bases). Trimming removed 0 bases from V and 5 bases from J, with 13 bases in between. Germline CDR1 MGHRA, CDR2 YSYEKL. This CDR3 is built from 15 residues. The CDR3: CASSQDRADGYGYTF. In DNA, the CDR3 is TGCGCCAGCAGCCAAGACAGGGCGGACGGGTATGGCTACACCTTC.

The genes are TRBV29-1 and TRBJ2-3; D ambiguous. The CDR3 length is 12 residues. V was cut by 2 bases and J by 3 bases, with 6 bases left in between. Per germline, CDR1 SQVTM and CDR2 ANQGSEA. DNA of the CDR3: TGCAGCGTTGAACTGGGGACAGATACGCAGTATTTT. Residues: CSVELGTDTQYF.